Shown below are 10 T cell receptor beta chains from a single sample sequenced in a study of blood T cells in healthy people across ages. Then a second PCR, running roughly 7 to 11 cycles, was carried out with a sample-barcoded 5' primer and a J-beta primer mix. TCRdb itself ran the 5' RACE reads through MiXCR, one entry per CDR3 protein. The sample includes roughly 640,000 distinct CDR3 sequences, approximately 30% of them seen just once. Specimen: blood. All receptors come from a woman aged 80 or over in good health.

This clonotype was observed at least ten times. It may be a read error: a sequence one base away is much more abundant. The V call is TRBV7-2, the J call TRBJ2-5; D unresolved. The germline V and J ends were trimmed by 4 bases and 11 bases, with 17 bases remaining between them. This CDR3 is built from 13 residues. Germline V gene sequence: CDR1 SGHTA, CDR2 FQGNSA. The CDR3 here is CASSWRRKEEQYF. The CDR3, as DNA: TGTGCCAGCAGCTGGAGAAGGAAGGAAGAGCAGTACTTC.

The chain carries TRBV7-3 and TRBJ2-7, with a possible D match to TRBD2 (5 bases). The V gene lost 3 bases and the J gene lost 7 bases, with 16 bases spanning the gap. From germline, CDR1 is SGHTA and CDR2 FQGTGA. The length of the CDR3 is 14 residues. In DNA form, the CDR3 reads TGTGCCAGCAGCTTGAGGGTACTCGACAATGAGCAGTACTTC. Amino acid sequence: CASSLRVLDNEQYF.

This clonotype was seen many times. The chain uses TRBV5-6 and TRBJ2-7; D remains unclear. Germline CDR1 is SGHDT and CDR2 is YYEEEE. The CDR3 is 12 amino acids. V was clipped by 2 bases and J by 6 bases, with 9 bases between them. The DNA for the CDR3 is TGTGCCAGCAGCTTTGGGTTCGGCGAGCAGTACTTC. Amino acids: CASSFGFGEQYF.

This clonotype came up a few times. This chain connects TRBV30 to TRBJ1-1; D might be TRBD1 (6 bases). V shed 1 base and J shed 10 bases, with 16 bases lying between them. The germline CDR1 and CDR2 sequences are GTSNPN and SVGIG (reference sequence). This CDR3 is 13 amino acids long. CDR3 protein: CAWSDTGPRGAFF. The DNA for the CDR3 is TGTGCCTGGAGTGACACAGGGCCGAGAGGAGCTTTCTTT.

In this sample, this clonotype turned up a few times. The V gene is TRBV7-8, the J gene TRBJ1-1, with D unresolved. Germline CDR1 SGHVS, CDR2 FQNEAQ. The CDR3 extends over 15 amino acids. V gave up 1 base and J gave up 3 bases, with 12 bases separating them. The CDR3: CASSLVRGLHTEAFF. DNA of the CDR3: TGTGCCAGCAGCTTAGTTCGGGGATTGCACACTGAAGCTTTCTTT.

Regarding this clonotype: This may arise from a read error, as a much more abundant clone is one base away. V gene TRBV21-1 combines with J gene TRBJ1-5; the listed D gene, TRBD1, was not tested against the DNA. TRBV21-1 is a listed pseudogene. The CDR3 covers 17 residues. The DNA for the CDR3 is TGTGCCAGCAACGCTACCCGGGAAGGGGGCTGGAGTCGGCCCCAGCATTTT. This codes for CASNATREGGWSRPQHF.

This clonotype turned up a few times. The chain combines TRBV7-9 with TRBJ2-7; D remains ambiguous. The CDR3 is made up of 15 amino acids. Per germline, CDR1 SEHNR and CDR2 FQNEAQ (reference sequence). The V end was cut by 4 bases, the J end by 7 bases, with 20 bases between. The CDR3 region is CASSSLLDPYNEQYF. CDR3 bases: TGTGCCAGCAGCTCCCTGTTGGACCCCTACAATGAGCAGTACTTC.

There are a few counts of this clonotype. This rearrangement joins TRBV20-1 to TRBJ1-1; the D gene is possibly TRBD1 (5 bases). CDR1 and CDR2 (germline): DFQATT, SNEGSKA (reference sequence). This CDR3 region has 12 residues. The CDR3 loop reads CTTGQVNTEAFF. The CDR3 nucleotides read TGCACGACGGGGCAGGTGAACACTGAAGCTTTCTTT.

This clonotype was counted ten times or more. This chain joins TRBV5-1 and TRBJ1-6; D remains ambiguous. CDR3 length equals 14 residues. V shed 5 bases and J shed 8 bases, with 14 bases lying between them. CDR1 is SGHRS, CDR2 YFSETQ, per germline. CDR3 sequence: CASSYDGNDSPLHF. In DNA form, the CDR3 reads TGCGCCAGCAGTTACGACGGAAATGATTCACCCCTCCACTTT. Full variable domain (missing parts from reference TRBV5-1 and TRBJ1-6): KAGVTQTPRYLIKTRGQQVTLSCSPISGHRSVSWYQQTPGQGLQFLFEYFSETQRNKGNFPGRFSGRQFSNSRSEMNVSTLELGDSALYLCASSYDGNDSPLHFGNGTRLTVT.

This clonotype was detected ten times or more. This rearrangement joins TRBV20-1 to TRBJ2-1, with TRBD2 matching over 7 bases. The CDR3 runs 13 residues. Germline-derived CDR1 and CDR2 are DFQATT and SNEGSKA (reference sequence). V gave up 6 bases and J gave up 10 bases; unmatched junction bases: 12. CDR3 sequence: CSAVRGVKGEQFF. CDR3 DNA: TGCAGTGCCGTCCGGGGGGTAAAGGGGGAGCAGTTCTTC.